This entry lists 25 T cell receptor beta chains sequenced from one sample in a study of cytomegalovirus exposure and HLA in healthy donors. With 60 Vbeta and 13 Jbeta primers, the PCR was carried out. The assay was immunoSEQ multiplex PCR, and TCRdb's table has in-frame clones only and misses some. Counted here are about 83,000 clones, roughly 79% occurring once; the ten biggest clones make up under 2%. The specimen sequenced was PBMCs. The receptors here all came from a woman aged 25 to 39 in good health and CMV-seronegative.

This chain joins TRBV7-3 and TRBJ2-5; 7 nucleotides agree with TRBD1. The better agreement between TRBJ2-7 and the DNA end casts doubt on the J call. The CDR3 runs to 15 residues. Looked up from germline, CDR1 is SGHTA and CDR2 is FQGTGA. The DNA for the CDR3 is TGTGCCAGCAGCTTATACAGGGGTGGAACCTACGAGCAGTACTTC. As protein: CASSLYRGGTYEQYF.

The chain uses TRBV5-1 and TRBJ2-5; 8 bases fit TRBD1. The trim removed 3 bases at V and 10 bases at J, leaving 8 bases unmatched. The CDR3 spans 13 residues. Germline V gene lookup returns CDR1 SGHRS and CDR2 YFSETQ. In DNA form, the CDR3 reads TGCGCCAGCAGCTCCGAGGTGGACAGGGACCAGTACTTC. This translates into CASSSEVDRDQYF.

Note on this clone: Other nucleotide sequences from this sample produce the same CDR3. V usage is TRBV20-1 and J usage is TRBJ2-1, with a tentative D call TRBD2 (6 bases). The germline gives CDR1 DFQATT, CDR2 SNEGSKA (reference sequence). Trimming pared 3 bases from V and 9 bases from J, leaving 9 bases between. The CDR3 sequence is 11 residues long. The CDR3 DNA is TGCAGTGCTAGGGGCGGGATTGAGCAGTTCTTC. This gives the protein CSARGGIEQFF.

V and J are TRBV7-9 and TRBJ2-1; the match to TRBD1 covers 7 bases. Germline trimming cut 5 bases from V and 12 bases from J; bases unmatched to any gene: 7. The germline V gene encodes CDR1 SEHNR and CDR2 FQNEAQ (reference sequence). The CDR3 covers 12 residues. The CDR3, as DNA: TGTGCCAGCAGCCTAGGGGGCGACCTGCAGTTCTTC. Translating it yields CASSLGGDLQFF.

CDR3 sequence reads: CAISDPRGIETQYF. In nucleotides, the CDR3 is TGTGCCATCAGTGATCCCAGGGGTATAGAGACCCAGTACTTC. V gene TRBV10-3 combines with J gene TRBJ2-5, with D maybe TRBD1 (6 bases). V lost 3 bases and J lost 4, with 12 bases in between. Germline V gives CDR1 ENHRY, CDR2 SYGVKD. The CDR3 contains 14 residues.

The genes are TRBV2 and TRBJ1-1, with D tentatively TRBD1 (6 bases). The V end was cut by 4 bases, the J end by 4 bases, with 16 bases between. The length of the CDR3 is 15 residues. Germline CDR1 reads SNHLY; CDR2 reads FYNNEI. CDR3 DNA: TGTGCCAGCAGTGGCCCGGGACACGTGTTCACTGAAGCTTTCTTT. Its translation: CASSGPGHVFTEAFF. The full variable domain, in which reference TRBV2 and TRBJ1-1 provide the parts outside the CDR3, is EPEVTQTPSHQVTQMGQEVILRCVPISNHLYFYWYRQILGQKVEFLVSFYNNEISEKSEIFDDQFSVERPDGSNFTLKIRSTKLEDSAMYFCASSGPGHVFTEAFFGQGTRLTVV.

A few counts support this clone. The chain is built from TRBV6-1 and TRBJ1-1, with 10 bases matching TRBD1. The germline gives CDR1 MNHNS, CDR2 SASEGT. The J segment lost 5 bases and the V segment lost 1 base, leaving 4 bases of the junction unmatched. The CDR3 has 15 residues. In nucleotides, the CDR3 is TGTGCCAGCAGTGAAGAAGGGACAGGGGTAACTGAAGCTTTCTTT. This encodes CASSEEGTGVTEAFF.

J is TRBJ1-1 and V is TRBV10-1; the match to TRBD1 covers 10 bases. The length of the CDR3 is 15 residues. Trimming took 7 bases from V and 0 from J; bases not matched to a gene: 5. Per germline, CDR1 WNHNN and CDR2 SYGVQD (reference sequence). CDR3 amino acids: CASIPDRGMNTEAFF. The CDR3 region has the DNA TGCGCCAGCATCCCGGACAGGGGGATGAACACTGAAGCTTTCTTT.

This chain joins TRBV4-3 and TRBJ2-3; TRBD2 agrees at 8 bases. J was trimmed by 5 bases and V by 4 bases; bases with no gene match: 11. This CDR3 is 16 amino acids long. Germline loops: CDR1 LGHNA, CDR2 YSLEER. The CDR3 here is CASSPRGSGAGDTQYF. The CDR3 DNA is TGCGCCAGCAGCCCCCGGGGTAGCGGGGCGGGAGATACGCAGTATTTT.

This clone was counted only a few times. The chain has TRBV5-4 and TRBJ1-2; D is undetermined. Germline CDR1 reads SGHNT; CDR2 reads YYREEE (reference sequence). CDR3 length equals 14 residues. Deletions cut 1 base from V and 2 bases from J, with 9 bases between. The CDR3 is CASSLKIQNYGYTF. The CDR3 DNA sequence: TGTGCCAGCAGCTTGAAGATCCAGAACTATGGCTACACCTTC.

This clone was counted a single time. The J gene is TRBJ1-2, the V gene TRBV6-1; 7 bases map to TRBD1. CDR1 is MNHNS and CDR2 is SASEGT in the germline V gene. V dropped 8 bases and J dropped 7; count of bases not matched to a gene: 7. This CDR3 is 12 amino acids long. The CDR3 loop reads CASQGGASGYTF. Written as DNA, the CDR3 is TGTGCCAGCCAGGGGGGCGCTTCTGGCTACACCTTC.

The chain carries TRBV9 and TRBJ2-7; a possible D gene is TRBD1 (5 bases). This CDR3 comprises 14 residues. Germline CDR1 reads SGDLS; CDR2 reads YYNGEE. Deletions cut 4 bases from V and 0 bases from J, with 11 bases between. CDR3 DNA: TGTGCCAGCAGCCCATCGACAGCCTCCTACGAGCAGTACTTC. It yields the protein CASSPSTASYEQYF.

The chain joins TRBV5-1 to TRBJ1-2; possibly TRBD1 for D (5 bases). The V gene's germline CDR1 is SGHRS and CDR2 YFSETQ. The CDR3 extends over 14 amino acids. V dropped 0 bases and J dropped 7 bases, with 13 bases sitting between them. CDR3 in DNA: TGCGCCAGCAGCTTGGTGGGGCAGGCCGCTGGCTACACCTTC. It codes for CASSLVGQAAGYTF.

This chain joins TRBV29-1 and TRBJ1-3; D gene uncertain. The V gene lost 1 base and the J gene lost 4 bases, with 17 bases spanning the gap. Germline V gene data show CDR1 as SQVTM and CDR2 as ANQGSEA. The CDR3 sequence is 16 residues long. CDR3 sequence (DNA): TGCAGCGTTGAAGTCCTTAGTGAGAGCGTGGGAAACACCATATATTTT. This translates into CSVEVLSESVGNTIYF.

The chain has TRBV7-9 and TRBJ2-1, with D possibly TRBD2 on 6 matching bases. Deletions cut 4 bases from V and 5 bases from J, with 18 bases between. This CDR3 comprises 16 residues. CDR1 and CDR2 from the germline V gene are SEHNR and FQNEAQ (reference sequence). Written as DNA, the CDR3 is TGTGCCAGCAGCTCGCCCTTTGCGGGACCCAACAATGAGCAGTTCTTC. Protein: CASSSPFAGPNNEQFF.

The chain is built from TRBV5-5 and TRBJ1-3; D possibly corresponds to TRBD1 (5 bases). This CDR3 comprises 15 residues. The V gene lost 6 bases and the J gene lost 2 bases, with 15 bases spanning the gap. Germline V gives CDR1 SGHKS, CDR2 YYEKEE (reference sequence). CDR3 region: CASIRGSGTGNTIYF. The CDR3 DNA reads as TGTGCCAGCATAAGGGGTTCCGGCACTGGAAACACCATATATTTT.

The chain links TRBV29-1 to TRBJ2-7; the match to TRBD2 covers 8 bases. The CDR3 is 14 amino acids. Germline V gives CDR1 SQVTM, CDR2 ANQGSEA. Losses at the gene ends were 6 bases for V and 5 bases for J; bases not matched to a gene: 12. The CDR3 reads CSVHRGGARDEQYF. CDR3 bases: TGCAGCGTCCACCGGGGGGGCGCTCGGGACGAGCAGTACTTC.

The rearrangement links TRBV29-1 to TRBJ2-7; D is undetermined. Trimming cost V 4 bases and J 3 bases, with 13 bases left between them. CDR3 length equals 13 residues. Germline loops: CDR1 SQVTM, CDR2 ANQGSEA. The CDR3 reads CSVAQNYNYEQYF. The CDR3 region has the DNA TGCAGCGTTGCACAGAATTATAACTACGAGCAGTACTTC.

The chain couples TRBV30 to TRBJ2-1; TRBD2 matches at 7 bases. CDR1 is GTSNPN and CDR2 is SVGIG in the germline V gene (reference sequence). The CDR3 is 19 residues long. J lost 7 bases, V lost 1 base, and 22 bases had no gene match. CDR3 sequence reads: CAWSGGFLAGETPINEQFF. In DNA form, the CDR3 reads TGTGCCTGGAGTGGTGGCTTCCTGGCGGGAGAAACCCCCATTAATGAGCAGTTCTTC.

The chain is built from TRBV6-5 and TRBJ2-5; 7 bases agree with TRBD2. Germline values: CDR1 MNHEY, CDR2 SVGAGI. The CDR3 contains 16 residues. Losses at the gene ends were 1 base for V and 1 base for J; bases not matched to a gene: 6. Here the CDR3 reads CASSYWGGTPQETQYF. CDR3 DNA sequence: TGTGCCAGCAGTTACTGGGGGGGTACCCCCCAAGAGACCCAGTACTTC.

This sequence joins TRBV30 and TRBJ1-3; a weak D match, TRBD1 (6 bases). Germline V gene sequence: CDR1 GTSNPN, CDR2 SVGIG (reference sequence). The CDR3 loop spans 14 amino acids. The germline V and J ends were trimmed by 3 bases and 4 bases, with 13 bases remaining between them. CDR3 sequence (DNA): TGTGCCTGGAGCGAAGACAGGTTCGGAAACACCATATATTTT. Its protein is CAWSEDRFGNTIYF.

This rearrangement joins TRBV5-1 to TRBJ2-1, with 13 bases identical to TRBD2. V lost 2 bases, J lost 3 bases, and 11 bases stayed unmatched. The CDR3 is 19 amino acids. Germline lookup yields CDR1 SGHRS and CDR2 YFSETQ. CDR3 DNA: TGCGCCAGCAGCTTTATAGGGACTAGCGGGATCGGGGGCTACAATGAGCAGTTCTTC. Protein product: CASSFIGTSGIGGYNEQFF.

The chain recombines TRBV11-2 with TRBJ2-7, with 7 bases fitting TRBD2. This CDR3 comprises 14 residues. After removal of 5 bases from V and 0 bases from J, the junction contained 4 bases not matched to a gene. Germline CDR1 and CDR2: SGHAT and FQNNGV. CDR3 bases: TGTGCCAGCAGCCCTCGGGAGGACTCCTACGAGCAGTACTTC. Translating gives CASSPREDSYEQYF.

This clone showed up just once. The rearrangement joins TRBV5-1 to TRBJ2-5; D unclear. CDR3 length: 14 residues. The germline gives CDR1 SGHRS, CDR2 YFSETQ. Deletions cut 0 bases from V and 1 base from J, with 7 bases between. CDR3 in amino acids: CASSLGSGQETQYF. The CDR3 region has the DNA TGCGCCAGCAGCTTGGGTTCGGGCCAAGAGACCCAGTACTTC.

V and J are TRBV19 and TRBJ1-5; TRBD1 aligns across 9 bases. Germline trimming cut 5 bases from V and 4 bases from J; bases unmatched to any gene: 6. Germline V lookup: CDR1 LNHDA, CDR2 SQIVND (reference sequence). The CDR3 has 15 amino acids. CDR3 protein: CASSGGQGKNQPQHF. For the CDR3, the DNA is TGTGCCAGTAGTGGGGGACAGGGTAAGAATCAGCCCCAGCATTTT.